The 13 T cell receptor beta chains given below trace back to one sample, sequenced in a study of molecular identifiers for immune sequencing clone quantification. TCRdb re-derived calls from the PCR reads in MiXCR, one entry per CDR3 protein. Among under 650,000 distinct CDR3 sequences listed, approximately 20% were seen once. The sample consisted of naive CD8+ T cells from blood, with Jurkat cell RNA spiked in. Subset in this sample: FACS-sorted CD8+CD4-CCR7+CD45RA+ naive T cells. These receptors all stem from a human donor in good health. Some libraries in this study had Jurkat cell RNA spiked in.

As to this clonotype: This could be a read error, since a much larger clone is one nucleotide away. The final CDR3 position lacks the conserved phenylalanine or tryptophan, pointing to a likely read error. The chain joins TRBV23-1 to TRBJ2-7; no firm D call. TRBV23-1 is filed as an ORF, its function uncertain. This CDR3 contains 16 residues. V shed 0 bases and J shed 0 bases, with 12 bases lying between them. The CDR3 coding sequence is TGCGCCAGCAGTCAATCGAGCCCTAGGAGCTCCTACGAGCAGTACCTC. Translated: CASSQSSPRSSYEQYL.

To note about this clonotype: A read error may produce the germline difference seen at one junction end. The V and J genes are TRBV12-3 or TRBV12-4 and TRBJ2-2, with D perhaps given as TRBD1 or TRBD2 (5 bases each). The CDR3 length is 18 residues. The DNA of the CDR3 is TGTGCCAGCAGTTATCCGAGGCTGGGCTACCGGGGCACCAGGGAGCTGTTTTTT. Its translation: CASSYPRLGYRGTRELFF.

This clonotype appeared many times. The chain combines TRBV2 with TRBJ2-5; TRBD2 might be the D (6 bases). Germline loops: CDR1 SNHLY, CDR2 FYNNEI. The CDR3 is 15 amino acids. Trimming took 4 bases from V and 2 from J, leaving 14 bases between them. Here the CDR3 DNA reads TGTGCCAGCAGTGGCATAGCGGCTTCACAAGAGACCCAGTACTTC. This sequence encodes CASSGIAASQETQYF.

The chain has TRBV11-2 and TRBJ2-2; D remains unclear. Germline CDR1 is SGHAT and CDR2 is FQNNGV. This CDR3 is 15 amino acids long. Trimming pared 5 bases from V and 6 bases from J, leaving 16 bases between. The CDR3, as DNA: TGTGCCAGCAGCATAGGGTTAGCTCCAGCCGGGGAGCTGTTTTTT. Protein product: CASSIGLAPAGELFF.

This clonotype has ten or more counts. CDR3 nucleotides: TGTGCCAGCGCCGAGACCGATTGGCGGGGGACAGATACGCAGTATTTT. Translating gives CASAETDWRGTDTQYF. The V gene is TRBV9, the J gene TRBJ2-3; TRBD2 matches at 7 bases. With 7 bases clipped from V and 3 bases from J, the junction kept 14 bases outside the gene matches. There are 16 residues in the CDR3. Germline CDR1 reads SGDLS; CDR2 reads YYNGEE.

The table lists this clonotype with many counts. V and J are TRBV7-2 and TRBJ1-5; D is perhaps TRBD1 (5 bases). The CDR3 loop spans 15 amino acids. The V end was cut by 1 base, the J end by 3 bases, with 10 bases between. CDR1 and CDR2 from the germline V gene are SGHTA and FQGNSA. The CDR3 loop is CASSLGSGFNQPQHF. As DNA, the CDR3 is TGTGCCAGCAGCTTAGGGTCAGGGTTCAATCAGCCCCAGCATTTT.

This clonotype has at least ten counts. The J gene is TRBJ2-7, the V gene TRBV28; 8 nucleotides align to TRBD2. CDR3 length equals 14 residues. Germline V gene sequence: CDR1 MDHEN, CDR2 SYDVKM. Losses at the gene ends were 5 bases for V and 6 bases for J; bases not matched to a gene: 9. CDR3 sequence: CASSLPGTSSEQYF. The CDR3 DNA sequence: TGTGCCAGCAGTCTACCCGGGACTAGTAGCGAGCAGTACTTC. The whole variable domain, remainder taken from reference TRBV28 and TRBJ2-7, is DVKVTQSSRYLVKRTGEKVFLECVQDMDHENMFWYRQDPGLGLRLIYFSYDVKMKEKGDIPEGYSVSREKKERFSLILESASTNQTSMYLCASSLPGTSSEQYFGPGTRLTVT.

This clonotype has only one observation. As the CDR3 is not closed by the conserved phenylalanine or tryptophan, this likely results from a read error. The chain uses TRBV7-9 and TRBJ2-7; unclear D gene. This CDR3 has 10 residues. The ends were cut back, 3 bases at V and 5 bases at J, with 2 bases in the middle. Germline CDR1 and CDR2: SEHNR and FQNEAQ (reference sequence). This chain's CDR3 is CASSFDEQYL. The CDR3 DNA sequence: TGTGCCAGCAGCTTCGACGAGCAGTACCTC.

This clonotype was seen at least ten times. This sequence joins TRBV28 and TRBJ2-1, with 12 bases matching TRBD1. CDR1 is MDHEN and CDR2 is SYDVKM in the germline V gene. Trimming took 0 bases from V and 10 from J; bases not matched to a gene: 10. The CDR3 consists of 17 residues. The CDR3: CASSLWPGDRGQGEQFF. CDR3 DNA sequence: TGTGCCAGCAGTTTATGGCCCGGGGACAGGGGGCAAGGGGAGCAGTTCTTC.

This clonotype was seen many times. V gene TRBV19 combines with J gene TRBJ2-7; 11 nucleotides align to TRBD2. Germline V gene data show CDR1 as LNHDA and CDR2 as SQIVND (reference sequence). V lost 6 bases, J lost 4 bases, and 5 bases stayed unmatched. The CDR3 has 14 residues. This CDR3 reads CASSPTSGMYEQYF. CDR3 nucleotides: TGTGCCAGTAGCCCGACTAGCGGGATGTACGAGCAGTACTTC. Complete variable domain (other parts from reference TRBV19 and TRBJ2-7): DGGITQSPKYLFRKEGQNVTLSCEQNLNHDAMYWYRQDPGQGLRLIYYSQIVNDFQKGDIAEGYSVSREKKESFPLTVTSAQKNPTAFYLCASSPTSGMYEQYFGPGTRLTVT.

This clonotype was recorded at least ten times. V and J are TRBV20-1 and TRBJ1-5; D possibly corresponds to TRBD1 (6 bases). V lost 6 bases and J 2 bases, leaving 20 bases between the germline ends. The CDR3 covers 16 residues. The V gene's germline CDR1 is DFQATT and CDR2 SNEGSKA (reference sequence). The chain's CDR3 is CSAPQGGSFGNQPQHF. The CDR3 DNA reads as TGCAGTGCACCTCAAGGGGGATCGTTCGGCAATCAGCCCCAGCATTTT.

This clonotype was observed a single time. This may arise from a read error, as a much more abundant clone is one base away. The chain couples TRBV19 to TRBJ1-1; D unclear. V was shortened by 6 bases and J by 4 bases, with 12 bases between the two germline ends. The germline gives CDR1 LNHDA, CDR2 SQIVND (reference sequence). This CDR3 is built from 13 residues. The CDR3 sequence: CASRCSSATEAFF. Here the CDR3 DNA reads TGTGCCAGTAGATGCAGCTCGGCCACTGAAGCTTTCTTT.

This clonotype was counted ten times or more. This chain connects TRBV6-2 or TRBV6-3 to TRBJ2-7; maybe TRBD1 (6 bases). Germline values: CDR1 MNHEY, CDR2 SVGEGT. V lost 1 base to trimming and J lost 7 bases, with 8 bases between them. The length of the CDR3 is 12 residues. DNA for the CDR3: TGTGCCAGCAGTTACTTGCAGGGGGAGCAGTACTTC. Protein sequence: CASSYLQGEQYF.